The 9 T cell receptor beta chains listed next were all sequenced from one sample in a study of cytomegalovirus exposure and HLA in healthy donors. This table comes from immunoSEQ multiplex PCR, and its TCRdb copy is limited to in-frame clones, with some not included. The sample has roughly 150,000 clones; just over 90% are singletons. The sequenced sample consisted of PBMCs. The receptors were sampled from a man aged 18 to 30 in good health and CMV-seronegative.

CDR3 DNA: TGTGCCAGCAGTGAAGACACAGCGGGCACAGATACGCAGTATTTT. As protein: CASSEDTAGTDTQYF. This sequence joins TRBV2 and TRBJ2-3; D perhaps matches TRBD2 (5 bases). V gave up 1 base and J gave up 1 base, with 9 bases separating them. The CDR3 sequence is 15 residues long. Germline V gene data show CDR1 as SNHLY and CDR2 as FYNNEI.

This chain joins TRBV4-2 and TRBJ1-1; D is undetermined. Germline V gene lookup returns CDR1 LGHNA and CDR2 YNFKEQ. The CDR3 consists of 12 residues. Trimming removed 1 base from V and 5 bases from J, with 5 bases in between. The CDR3 DNA reads as TGTGCCAGCAGCCAAGTCCATACTGAAGCTTTCTTT. It yields the protein CASSQVHTEAFF.

Regarding this clone: Germline and junction disagree at one end, which may indicate a read error. This sequence joins TRBV25-1 and TRBJ2-1; possibly TRBD1 for D (6 bases). The CDR3 extends over 14 amino acids. From germline, CDR1 is MGHDK and CDR2 SYGVNS. The DNA for the CDR3 is TGTGCAAGCAGTGAAATAGGGGGTTACAATGAGCAGTTCTTC. It is translated as CASSEIGGYNEQFF.

V usage is TRBV5-4 and J usage is TRBJ2-1, with a possible D match to TRBD2 (6 bases). This CDR3 comprises 15 residues. The germline CDR1 and CDR2 sequences are SGHNT and YYREEE (reference sequence). V shed 7 bases and J shed 1 base, with 15 bases lying between them. CDR3 DNA: TGTGCCAGCGCCTCGGGGGTAGCGTCCTACAATGAGCAGTTCTTC. Translation gives CASASGVASYNEQFF.

This chain uses TRBV10-3 with TRBJ1-2; weak D call: TRBD1 (6 bases). Germline V gene sequence: CDR1 ENHRY, CDR2 SYGVKD. This CDR3 comprises 12 residues. V was shortened by 2 bases and J by 8 bases, with 9 bases between the two germline ends. The CDR3 region is CAISEPGVGYTF. CDR3 nucleotides: TGTGCCATCAGTGAGCCAGGGGTCGGCTACACCTTC.

The chain joins TRBV5-1 to TRBJ1-2; 10 bases align to TRBD1. Unmatched junction bases numbered 5, after V lost 4 bases and J lost 5 bases. The CDR3 sequence is 14 residues long. Germline CDR1 reads SGHRS; CDR2 reads YFSETQ. The CDR3 bases are TGCGCCAGCAGCCCGACAGGGGGCGATTATGGCTACACCTTC. Amino acid sequence: CASSPTGGDYGYTF. The full variable domain, with the rest looked up from reference TRBV5-1 and TRBJ1-2, is KAGVTQTPRYLIKTRGQQVTLSCSPISGHRSVSWYQQTPGQGLQFLFEYFSETQRNKGNFPGRFSGRQFSNSRSEMNVSTLELGDSALYLCASSPTGGDYGYTFGSGTRLTVV.

The genes are TRBV19 and TRBJ2-1, with TRBD2 matching over 13 bases. Germline V gene data show CDR1 as LNHDA and CDR2 as SQIVND (reference sequence). CDR3 size: 21 residues. V was pared by 5 bases and J by 2 bases, with 18 bases of the junction left unmatched. The CDR3 nucleotides are TGTGCCAGTAGTGGCGCAGGGACGCGACTAGCGGGAGGTAACCCCTACAATGAGCAGTTCTTC. Translating it yields CASSGAGTRLAGGNPYNEQFF. Variable domain in full (rest from reference TRBV19 and TRBJ2-1): DGGITQSPKYLFRKEGQNVTLSCEQNLNHDAMYWYRQDPGQGLRLIYYSQIVNDFQKGDIAEGYSVSREKKESFPLTVTSAQKNPTAFYLCASSGAGTRLAGGNPYNEQFFGPGTRLTVL.

The chain employs TRBV5-1 and TRBJ2-3, with D perhaps TRBD1 (5 bases). CDR1 and CDR2 from the germline V gene are SGHRS and YFSETQ. Trimming pared 0 bases from V and 4 bases from J, leaving 9 bases between. This CDR3 region has 14 residues. The CDR3 nucleotides read TGCGCCAGCAGCTTGGAGTGGGGCTCAGATACGCAGTATTTT. This gives the protein CASSLEWGSDTQYF.

The chain has TRBV18 and TRBJ2-1, with 10 bases fitting TRBD2. The CDR3 is made up of 17 amino acids. J lost 0 bases, V lost 0 bases, and 2 bases had no gene match. CDR1 and CDR2 (germline): KGHSH, LQKENI. The DNA of the CDR3 is TGTGCCAGCTCACCACCACTAGCGGGAAGCTCCTACAATGAGCAGTTCTTC. Translating it yields CASSPPLAGSSYNEQFF.